One and the same sample provided the 27 T cell receptor beta chains below, sequenced in a study of CD8+ T cells in alopecia areata. RNA extraction and reverse transcription yielded cDNA as sequencing template. Assay used: immunoSEQ multiplex PCR; TCRdb lists only in-frame clones, some missing. Sampling found over 100,000 clones, none seen once. The source material was lesional skin. The source is a C3H/HeJ mouse with alopecia areata. Mice of this strain are of MHC haplotype H2-k.

This clone occurred a few times. The gene symbols are mouse symbols. The CDR3 end lies 4 residues beyond the end of the read and is filled in from the germline J gene. This rearrangement joins TRBV13-2 to TRBJ2-1, with D perhaps TRBD1 (6 bases). Germline V gene data show CDR1 as NNHNN and CDR2 as SYGAGS (reference sequence). V was clipped by 0 bases and J by 2 bases, with 12 bases between them. CDR3 length: 16 residues. CDR3 sequence reads: CASGDATGRDYAEQFF. CDR3 DNA, as far as it was read: TGTGCCAGCGGTGATGCCACAGGGAGGGACTATGCT.

A word on this clone: The germline and genes are mouse ones. Sequencing ends 4 residues short of the CDR3 end; the germline J gene provides the rest. This chain connects TRBV1 to TRBJ2-7; 8 bases align to TRBD1. CDR3 size: 15 residues. Germline V gene lookup returns CDR1 NSQYPW and CDR2 LRSPGD (reference sequence). CDR3 amino acids: CTCSATHRGRDEQYF. Partial CDR3 DNA: TGCACCTGCAGTGCAACTCACAGGGGGAGGGAT.

Details on this clone: Here the gene names and germline are mouse. The CDR3 goes on 4 residues after the read ends, and that part is filled in from the germline J gene. This chain joins TRBV17 and TRBJ2-3; D perhaps matches TRBD1 (6 bases). The CDR3 length is 15 residues. Germline V gene lookup returns CDR1 MNHDT and CDR2 YYDKIL. The ends were cut back, 6 bases at V and 0 bases at J, with 13 bases in the middle. The part of the CDR3 DNA that was read is TGTGCTAGCAGGGTCGGGACAACTAGTGCAGAA. It encodes CASRVGTTSAE. The CDR3 reads in full as CASRVGTTSAETLYF.

As for this clone: DNA and listed protein disagree at residue 12, so the protein shown here was translated from the DNA. Each gene name is a mouse one. Coverage ceases 3 residues before the CDR3 finishes, and the germline J gene fills in the end. The V call is TRBV13-3, the J call TRBJ1-3; the D gene is possibly TRBD1 (5 bases). Germline V gene data show CDR1 as NNHDY and CDR2 as SYVADS. CDR3 length: 15 amino acids. V was trimmed by 4 bases and J by 1 base, leaving 12 bases between them. The sequenced part of the CDR3 DNA is TGTGCCAGCAGTACCCCGGACATATCTGGAAATACG. It is translated as CASSTPDISGNT. The full CDR3 is CASSTPDISGNTLYF. Together with reference TRBV13-3 and TRBJ1-3, the CDR3 gives the full variable domain: EAAVTQSPRSKVAVTGGKVTLSCHQTNNHDYMYWYRQDTGHGLRLIHYSYVADSTEKGDIPDGYKASRPSQENFSLILELASLSQTAVYFCASSTPDISGNTLYFGEGSRLIVV.

As concerns this clone: Each gene name is a mouse one. The read is 4 residues too short to cover the CDR3 end, so that end is filled in from the germline J gene. The rearrangement joins TRBV16 to TRBJ2-2, with 11 bases identical to TRBD2. V shed 3 bases and J 3 bases; nucleotides not matched to a gene: 3. Germline CDR1 SGHSA, CDR2 FRNQAP. The CDR3 contains 16 residues. The CDR3 bases that were read are TGTGCAAGCAGCTTCGGGACTGGGGGTGACACCGGG. Encoded protein: CASSFGTGGDTG. The entire CDR3 is CASSFGTGGDTGQLYF. Supplemented by reference TRBV16 and TRBJ2-2, the full variable domain reads NAGVIQTPRHKVTGKGQEATLWCEPISGHSAVFWYRQTIVQGLEFLTYFRNQAPIDDSGMPKERFSAQMPNQSHSTLKIQSTQPQDSAVYLCASSFGTGGDTGQLYFGEGSKLTVL.

On this clone itself: All gene names here are mouse names. Coverage ceases 4 residues before the CDR3 finishes, and the germline J gene fills in the end. This chain links TRBV19 with TRBJ1-4, with 9 bases that match TRBD1. This CDR3 contains 15 residues. Germline lookup yields CDR1 FNHDT and CDR2 SITEND (reference sequence). Losses at the gene ends were 5 bases for V and 3 bases for J; bases not matched to a gene: 5. CDR3: CASSATGGTNERLFF. Incomplete CDR3 DNA: TGTGCCAGCAGCGCGACAGGGGGAACCAACGAA.

Regarding this clone: Genes here carry mouse names. From the germline J gene comes the end of the CDR3, since the read stops 4 residues before it. The same CDR3 arises from other DNA sequences in this sample as well. V usage is TRBV13-3 and J usage is TRBJ2-2; 10 nucleotides align to TRBD1. Trimming removed 5 bases from V and 5 bases from J; junction bases left unmatched: 6. Germline V gene data show CDR1 as NNHDY and CDR2 as SYVADS. The CDR3 is 15 amino acids. The CDR3 protein is CASSPDRGRTGQLYF. The CDR3 DNA, read in part, is TGTGCCAGCAGCCCTGACAGGGGGCGAACCGGG. Supplemented by reference TRBV13-3 and TRBJ2-2, the full variable domain reads EAAVTQSPRSKVAVTGGKVTLSCHQTNNHDYMYWYRQDTGHGLRLIHYSYVADSTEKGDIPDGYKASRPSQENFSLILELASLSQTAVYFCASSPDRGRTGQLYFGEGSKLTVL.

A few counts support this clone. The DNA translation disagrees with the TCRdb protein at residue 11, so the protein in this description comes from the DNA. Any gene name here is a mouse gene name. The read is 3 residues too short to cover the CDR3 end, so that end is filled in from the germline J gene. The V and J genes are TRBV13-1 and TRBJ1-3, with D possibly TRBD1 on 5 matching bases. CDR1 and CDR2 from the germline V gene are NSHNY and SYGAGN. There are 14 residues in the CDR3. Trimming removed 5 bases from V and 0 bases from J, with 9 bases in between. The sequenced CDR3 bases are TGTGCCAGCAGCCCGGACACTTCTGGAAATACG. It is translated as CASSPDTSGNT. The full-length CDR3 reads as CASSPDTSGNTLYF.

A note on this clone: Mouse gene names apply. The sequenced fragment ends 4 residues before the CDR3 boundary, so the rest is inferred from the germline J gene. The rearrangement links TRBV16 to TRBJ2-5, with 8 bases lining up with TRBD2. The CDR3 loop spans 15 amino acids. From germline, CDR1 is SGHSA and CDR2 FRNQAP. J gave up 2 bases and V 6 bases, and 7 bases lay outside the gene matches. CDR3 DNA, as far as it was read: TGTGCAAGCAGAAACACTGGGGGCCCCCAAGAC. The encoded protein is CASRNTGGPQD. The entire CDR3 protein is CASRNTGGPQDTQYF.

Points on this clone: Gene names denote mouse genes. Read coverage stops 4 residues before the CDR3 terminus; the germline J gene supplies the remainder. This rearrangement joins TRBV13-3 to TRBJ2-7; a weak D match, TRBD2 (5 bases). CDR1 and CDR2 from the germline V gene are NNHDY and SYVADS. Deletions cut 6 bases from V and 3 bases from J, with 13 bases between. The CDR3 totals 13 residues. The part of the CDR3 DNA that was read is TGTGCCAGCAATCCGGCTGGGAGCTAT. Protein: CASNPAGSY. The entire CDR3 protein reads CASNPAGSYEQYF.

Comment on this clone: Genes here carry mouse names. From the germline J gene comes the end of the CDR3, since the read stops 4 residues before it. The chain carries TRBV13-3 and TRBJ1-1; D is uncertain. Trimming shortened V by 2 bases and J by 3 bases, and 11 bases separated the two germline ends. The CDR3 contains 14 residues. The germline CDR1 and CDR2 sequences are NNHDY and SYVADS. CDR3 amino acids: CASSEADTDTEVFF. The part of the CDR3 DNA that was read is TGTGCCAGCAGTGAAGCAGACACGGACACA.

In the case of this clone: Gene names refer to mouse genes. The missing CDR3 end, 4 residues past where the read stops, is filled in from the germline J gene. The V gene is TRBV17, the J gene TRBJ2-3; 10 bases fit TRBD2. Germline CDR1 and CDR2: MNHDT and YYDKIL. CDR3 size: 17 residues. J lost 0 bases, V lost 0 bases, and 3 bases had no gene match. The part of the CDR3 DNA that was read is TGTGCTAGCAGTAGAGACTGGGGGGGCGCGAGTGCAGAA. This encodes CASSRDWGGASAE. The whole CDR3 protein reads CASSRDWGGASAETLYF.

This clone turned up a few times. Gene and germline names: mouse. The read falls 4 residues short of the CDR3 end, and the missing part is taken from the germline J gene. The chain employs TRBV13-2 and TRBJ2-7; no clear D. Per germline, CDR1 NNHNN and CDR2 SYGAGS (reference sequence). This CDR3 has 12 amino acids. Partial CDR3 DNA: TGTGCCAGCGGCGCGTCGTGGTAT. Its protein is CASGASWY. The CDR3 in full is CASGASWYEQYF.

This clone showed up just a few times. These gene names are mouse names. Read data end 4 residues before the CDR3 end; the end is taken from the germline J gene. V is TRBV13-1 and J is TRBJ1-2; 8 bases are shared with TRBD1. The CDR3 spans 13 residues. CDR1 and CDR2 from the germline V gene are NSHNY and SYGAGN. Partial CDR3 DNA: TGTGCCAGCAGTGTCATGACAGGGGAC. It specifies CASSVMTGD. The whole CDR3 reads CASSVMTGDDYTF.

As to this clone: Gene labels here are mouse ones. The CDR3 end falls 4 residues outside the read, so it is completed with the germline J gene. The rearrangement joins TRBV1 to TRBJ2-7, with 10 bases matching TRBD1. The V gene end was trimmed by 6 bases and the J gene end by 0 bases; junction bases not matched to a gene: 2. Germline V gene sequence: CDR1 NSQYPW, CDR2 LRSPGD (reference sequence). The CDR3 covers 14 residues. This CDR3 reads CTCRDRGSSYEQYF. CDR3 DNA (partial): TGCACCTGCAGGGACAGGGGGTCCTCCTAT.

Concerning this clone itself: Mouse germline and gene names are used. The DNA ends 4 residues before the CDR3 does, and the rest of the CDR3 is filled in from the germline J gene. The chain uses TRBV1 and TRBJ2-4; perhaps TRBD1 as D (5 bases). This CDR3 is 15 amino acids long. Trimming pared 3 bases from V and 0 bases from J, leaving 10 bases between. Germline V CDR1 and CDR2: NSQYPW, LRSPGD (reference sequence). Incomplete CDR3 DNA: TGCACCTGCAGTGCCCCTCACAGGAGTCAAAAC. Translating it yields CTCSAPHRSQN. The whole CDR3 reads CTCSAPHRSQNTLYF.

Of note for this clone: The genes are named according to mouse. The read gets to within 4 residues of the CDR3 end, and the germline J gene fills in the rest. The chain uses TRBV12-1 and TRBJ1-4; 10 positions agree with TRBD1. The CDR3 runs to 13 residues. Germline lookup yields CDR1 SGHSN and CDR2 HYEKVE. The covered CDR3 bases are TGTGCCAGCTCCGGGACAGGGGCCGAA. It specifies CASSGTGAE. The whole CDR3 region reads CASSGTGAERLFF.

As to this clone: Gene and germline names: mouse. Read sequence stops 4 residues before the CDR3 end, and the germline J gene provides the missing end. The chain has TRBV1 and TRBJ1-2, with D possibly TRBD1 on 5 matching bases. The CDR3 length is 12 residues. CDR1 and CDR2 (germline): NSQYPW, LRSPGD (reference sequence). The CDR3 here is CTCSGGGGDYTF. CDR3 DNA (partial): TGCACCTGCAGTGGTGGGGGGGGC.

This clone was seen more than once but under ten times. Gene names are mouse gene names. The read stops 4 residues short of the end of the CDR3; the missing end is completed from the germline J gene. V gene TRBV19 combines with J gene TRBJ2-7; 12 nucleotides match TRBD2. Germline V CDR1 and CDR2: FNHDT, SITEND (reference sequence). This CDR3 contains 14 residues. The CDR3 reads CASRFGTGGYEQYF. The CDR3 bases that were read are TGTGCCAGCAGATTCGGGACTGGGGGGTAT.

This clone has just a few counts. The gene names given are mouse names. CDR3 bases read: TGTGCCAGCAGCTCCCCCGACAGGGCCCTGTGCTGTGCAGAA. Translating it yields CASSSPDRALCCAE. The complete CDR3 protein is CASSSPDRALCCAETLYF. The chain is built from TRBV3 and TRBJ2-3; 7 bases are a match to TRBD1. The CDR3 goes on 4 residues after the read ends, and that part is filled in from the germline J gene. The junction had 14 bases not matched to a gene; V was cut back by 4 bases and J by 1 base. Germline V gene data show CDR1 as SNHLY and CDR2 as FYNGKV (reference sequence). CDR3 length equals 18 residues.

Concerning this clone itself: Gene names and germline refer to mouse. The DNA ends 4 residues before the CDR3 does, and the rest of the CDR3 is filled in from the germline J gene. This rearrangement joins TRBV13-3 to TRBJ2-2; TRBD2 aligns across 8 bases. J lost 1 base, V lost 1 base, and 6 bases had no gene match. The CDR3 spans 17 residues. The germline CDR1 and CDR2 sequences are NNHDY and SYVADS. Incomplete CDR3 DNA: TGTGCCAGCAGTGATCTCCGGGACTGGATAAACACCGGG. Translation: CASSDLRDWINTG. The entire CDR3 protein reads CASSDLRDWINTGQLYF.

In the case of this clone: Gene names are mouse gene names. The sequenced fragment ends 4 residues before the CDR3 boundary, so the rest is inferred from the germline J gene. The chain carries TRBV1 and TRBJ1-4; 8 nucleotides align to TRBD1. This CDR3 has 16 amino acids. The V gene's germline CDR1 is NSQYPW and CDR2 LRSPGD (reference sequence). Unmatched junction bases numbered 6, after V lost 0 bases and J lost 6 bases. The CDR3 sequence: CTCSADWDRIYERLFF. The DNA read from the CDR3 is TGCACCTGCAGTGCAGATTGGGACAGGATCTACGAA.

This clone occurred a few times. The genes and germline here are from mouse. The DNA ends 4 residues before the CDR3 does, and the rest of the CDR3 is filled in from the germline J gene. The chain joins TRBV14 to TRBJ2-5; D possibly corresponds to TRBD1 (6 bases). Germline CDR1 reads SGHDT; CDR2 reads FRDEAV. The CDR3 is 16 amino acids. V was clipped by 3 bases and J by 0 bases, with 14 bases between them. CDR3 residues: CASSSPRDNNQDTQYF. The CDR3 DNA, read in part, is TGTGCCAGCAGTTCCCCGCGGGACAATAACCAAGAC.

In this sample, this clone turned up many times. Gene names and germline match the mouse. The read finishes 4 residues shy of the CDR3 end, and the germline J gene is used to complete it. The chain recombines TRBV13-3 with TRBJ1-4, with 12 bases identical to TRBD1. Germline CDR1 is NNHDY and CDR2 is SYVADS. CDR3 length: 16 amino acids. CDR3 bases read: TGTGCCAGCAGTGATACCGGGACAGGGGGCACCGAA. Translating it yields CASSDTGTGGTE. The entire CDR3 reads CASSDTGTGGTERLFF.

Regarding this clone: Genes here carry mouse names. The DNA ends 4 residues before the CDR3 does, and the rest of the CDR3 is filled in from the germline J gene. The chain recombines TRBV17 with TRBJ2-1; the match to TRBD2 covers 9 bases. The CDR3 is 17 amino acids. Germline V gene data show CDR1 as MNHDT and CDR2 as YYDKIL. Trimming cost V 0 bases and J 4 bases; bases outside gene matches: 7. The CDR3 sequence: CASSRDLLGGRYAEQFF. The sequenced part of the CDR3 DNA is TGTGCTAGCAGTAGAGATCTCCTGGGGGGGAGGTATGCT. Filled out from reference TRBV17 and TRBJ2-1, the complete variable domain reads DTTVKQNPRYKLARVGKPVNLICSQTMNHDTMYWYQKKPNQAPKLLLFYYDKILNREADTFEKFQSSRPNNSFCSLYIGSAGLEYSAMYLCASSRDLLGGRYAEQFFGPGTRLTVL.

This clone was counted only a few times. The gene names here belong to mouse. The sequence runs out 4 residues before the end of the CDR3; the remainder is reconstructed from the germline J gene. The chain links TRBV13-3 to TRBJ1-1; a possible D gene is TRBD1 (6 bases). CDR1 and CDR2 from the germline V gene are NNHDY and SYVADS. V was clipped by 6 bases and J by 0 bases, with 9 bases between them. This CDR3 is 13 amino acids long. The CDR3: CASTGEANTEVFF. The part of the CDR3 DNA that was read is TGTGCCAGCACAGGGGAGGCAAACACA.

This clone has only a few counts. Gene names are mouse gene names. The read ends 4 residues before the CDR3 terminus; that terminus is restored from the germline J gene. This chain uses TRBV17 with TRBJ2-7, with TRBD2 identical over 7 bases. This CDR3 region has 13 residues. CDR1 and CDR2 (germline): MNHDT, YYDKIL. J lost 3 bases, V lost 5 bases, and 4 bases had no gene match. The DNA read from the CDR3 is TGTGCTAGCAGTGTGGGGGGAGACTAT. Encoded protein: CASSVGGDY. The entire CDR3 protein is CASSVGGDYEQYF.